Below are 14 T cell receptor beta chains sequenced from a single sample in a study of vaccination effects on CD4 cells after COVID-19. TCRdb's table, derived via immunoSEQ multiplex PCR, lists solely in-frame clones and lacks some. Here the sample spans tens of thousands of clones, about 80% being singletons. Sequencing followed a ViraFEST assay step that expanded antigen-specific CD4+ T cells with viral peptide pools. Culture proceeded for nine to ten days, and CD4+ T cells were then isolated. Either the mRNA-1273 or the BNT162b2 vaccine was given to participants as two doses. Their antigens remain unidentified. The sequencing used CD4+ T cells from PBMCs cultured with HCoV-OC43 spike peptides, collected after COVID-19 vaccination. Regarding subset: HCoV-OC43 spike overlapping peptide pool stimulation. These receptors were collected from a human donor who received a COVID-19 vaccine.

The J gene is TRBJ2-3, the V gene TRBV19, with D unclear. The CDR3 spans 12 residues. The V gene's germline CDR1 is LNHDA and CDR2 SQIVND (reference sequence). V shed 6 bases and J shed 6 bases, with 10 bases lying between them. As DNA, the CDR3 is TGTGCCAGTAGCCACATGCGTGATACGCAGTATTTT. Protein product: CASSHMRDTQYF.

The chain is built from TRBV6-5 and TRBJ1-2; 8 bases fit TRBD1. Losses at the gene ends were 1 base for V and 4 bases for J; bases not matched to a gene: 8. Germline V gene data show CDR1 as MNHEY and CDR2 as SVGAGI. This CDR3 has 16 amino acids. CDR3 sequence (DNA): TGTGCCAGCAGTTACTTATCCGGCGGGACAGGCTATGGCTACACCTTC. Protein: CASSYLSGGTGYGYTF.

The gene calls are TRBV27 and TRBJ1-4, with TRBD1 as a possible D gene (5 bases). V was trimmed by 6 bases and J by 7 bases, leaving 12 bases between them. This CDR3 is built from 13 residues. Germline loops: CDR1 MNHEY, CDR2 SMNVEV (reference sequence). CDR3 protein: CASRQGSTEKLFF. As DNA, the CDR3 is TGTGCCAGCAGGCAGGGCTCGACTGAAAAACTGTTTTTT. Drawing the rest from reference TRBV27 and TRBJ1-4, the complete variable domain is EAQVTQNPRYLITVTGKKLTVTCSQNMNHEYMSWYRQDPGLGLRQIYYSMNVEVTDKGDVPEGYKVSRKEKRNFPLILESPSPNQTSLYFCASRQGSTEKLFFGSGTQLSVL.

The CDR3 spells CASSPLGAGYGYTF. The CDR3 region has the DNA TGTGCCAGCAGCCCGCTGGGGGCAGGCTATGGCTACACCTTC. The chain couples TRBV7-9 to TRBJ1-2; weak D call: TRBD1 (6 bases). V was cut by 5 bases and J by 4 bases, with 14 bases left in between. This CDR3 is built from 14 residues. The germline gives CDR1 SEHNR, CDR2 FQNEAQ (reference sequence).

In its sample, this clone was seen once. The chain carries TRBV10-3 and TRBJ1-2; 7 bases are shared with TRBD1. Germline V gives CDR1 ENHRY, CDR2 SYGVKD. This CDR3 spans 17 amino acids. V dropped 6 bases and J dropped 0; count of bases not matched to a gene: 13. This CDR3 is CAISARDRVPSNYGYTF. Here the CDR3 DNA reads TGTGCCATCAGCGCACGGGACAGAGTTCCTTCTAACTATGGCTACACCTTC.

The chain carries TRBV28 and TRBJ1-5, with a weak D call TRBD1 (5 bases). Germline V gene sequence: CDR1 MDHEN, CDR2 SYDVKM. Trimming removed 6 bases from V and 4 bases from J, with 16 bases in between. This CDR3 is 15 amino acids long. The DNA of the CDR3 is TGTGCCAGCAGCCGAACGGGACGGGGAAATCAGCCCCAGCATTTT. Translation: CASSRTGRGNQPQHF.

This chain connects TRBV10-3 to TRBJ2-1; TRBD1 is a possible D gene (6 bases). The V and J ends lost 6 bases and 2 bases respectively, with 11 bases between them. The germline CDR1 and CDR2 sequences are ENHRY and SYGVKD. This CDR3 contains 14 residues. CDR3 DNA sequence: TGTGCCATCAGGGGGGACACCACCTACAATGAGCAGTTCTTC. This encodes CAIRGDTTYNEQFF.

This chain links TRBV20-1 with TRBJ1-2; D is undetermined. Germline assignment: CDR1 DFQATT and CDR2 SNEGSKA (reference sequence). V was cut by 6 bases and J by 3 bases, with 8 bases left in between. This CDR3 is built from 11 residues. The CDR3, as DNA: TGCAGTGCCCCTGCAGACTATGGCTACACCTTC. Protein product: CSAPADYGYTF.

The CDR3 here is CASSVVGQGGNEQFF. The CDR3 nucleotides read TGTGCCAGCAGCGTAGTAGGACAGGGAGGCAATGAGCAGTTCTTC. The chain carries TRBV9 and TRBJ2-1, with 8 bases fitting TRBD1. Germline lookup yields CDR1 SGDLS and CDR2 YYNGEE. The CDR3 loop spans 15 amino acids. V was clipped by 0 bases and J by 6 bases; unmatched bases: 5.

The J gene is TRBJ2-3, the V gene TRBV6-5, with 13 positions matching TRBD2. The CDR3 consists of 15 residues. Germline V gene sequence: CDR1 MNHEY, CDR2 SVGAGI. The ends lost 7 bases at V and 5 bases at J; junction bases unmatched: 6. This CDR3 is CASNPTSGGKDTQYF. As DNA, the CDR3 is TGTGCCAGCAATCCGACTAGCGGGGGGAAAGATACGCAGTATTTT.

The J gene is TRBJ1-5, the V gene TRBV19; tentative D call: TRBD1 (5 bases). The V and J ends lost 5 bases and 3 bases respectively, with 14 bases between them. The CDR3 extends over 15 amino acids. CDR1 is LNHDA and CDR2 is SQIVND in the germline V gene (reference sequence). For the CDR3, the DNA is TGTGCCAGTAGTTCGGGGGACCGTATCAATCAGCCCCAGCATTTT. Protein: CASSSGDRINQPQHF. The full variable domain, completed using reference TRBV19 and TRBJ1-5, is DGGITQSPKYLFRKEGQNVTLSCEQNLNHDAMYWYRQDPGQGLRLIYYSQIVNDFQKGDIAEGYSVSREKKESFPLTVTSAQKNPTAFYLCASSSGDRINQPQHFGDGTRLSIL.

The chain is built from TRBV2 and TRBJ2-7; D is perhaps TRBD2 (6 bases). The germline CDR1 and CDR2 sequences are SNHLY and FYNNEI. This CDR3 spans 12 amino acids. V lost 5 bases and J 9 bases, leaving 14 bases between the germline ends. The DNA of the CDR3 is TGTGCCAGCAGTTTAGCCCCCGGGAGGCAGTACGTC. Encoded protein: CASSLAPGRQYV.

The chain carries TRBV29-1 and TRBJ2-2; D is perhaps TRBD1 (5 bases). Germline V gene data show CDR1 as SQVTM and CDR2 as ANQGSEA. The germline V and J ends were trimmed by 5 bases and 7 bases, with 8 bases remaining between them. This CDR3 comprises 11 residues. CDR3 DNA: TGCAGCGTTCAAGGGGTCGGGGAGCTGTTTTTT. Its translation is CSVQGVGELFF.

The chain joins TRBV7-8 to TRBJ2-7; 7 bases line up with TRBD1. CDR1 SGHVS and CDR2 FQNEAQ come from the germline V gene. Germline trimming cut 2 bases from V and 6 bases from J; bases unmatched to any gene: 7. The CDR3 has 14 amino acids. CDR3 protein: CASSLQTGSTEQYV. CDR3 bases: TGTGCCAGCAGCTTACAGACAGGGTCGACCGAGCAGTACGTC.